The clone carrying this T cell receptor (beta chain) has a handful of counts. TCRdb independently ran MiXCR on the PCR reads; one entry per CDR3 protein. Here the sample spans around 15,000 distinct CDR3 sequences, around 53% being singletons. This entry is derived from a study of CD4 and CD8 cells across lung adenocarcinoma regions. Samples came from patients with localized non-small cell lung adenocarcinoma. This clonotype was sampled from a female donor with lung adenocarcinoma. The CD4 and CD8 labels of this study may be unreliable. The sample consisted of CD8+ T cells from the center of a lung tumor.

CDR3 sequence reads: CSASGTGGLSYEQYF. As DNA, the CDR3 is TGCAGTGCTAGTGGGACAGGGGGTCTTTCCTACGAGCAGTACTTC. The gene calls are TRBV20-1 and TRBJ2-5, with 11 bases aligning to TRBD1. The tail of the sequence fits TRBJ2-7 better, so the J call may be wrong. CDR1 and CDR2 (germline): DFQATT, SNEGSKA (reference sequence). This CDR3 has 15 amino acids.